This TCR beta chain emerged from a study of T cells after posttransplantation cyclophosphamide. Repertoires were generated with immunoSEQ multiplex PCR, while TCRdb's copy carries only in-frame clones and drops some. The sample yields about 66,000 clones, about 93% seen once. As to this clone: Its antigen remains unknown.

Study-level findings and limits: Tissue-infiltrating T cells from skin or gut overlapped little with blood T cells. After PTCy, TRB diversity resembled that of CNI/methotrexate controls. Later blood repertoires were often dominated by clones from the donor CD8+ memory compartment.

V was pared by 2 bases and J by 5 bases, with 9 bases of the junction left unmatched. The CDR3 runs to 17 residues. CDR1 and CDR2 from the germline V gene are SGHNT and YYREEE (reference sequence). This rearrangement joins TRBV5-4 to TRBJ2-3, with 12 bases matching TRBD2. The sequence came from a woman younger than 45 in good health and a related stem cell transplant donor. Sequencing input: PBMCs. The CDR3, as DNA: TGTGCCAGCAGCTTCAAACTAGCGGGGGGAGTAGGAGATACGCAGTATTTT. This encodes CASSFKLAGGVGDTQYF.